This T cell receptor (beta chain) appears in the sequencing data of a study of beta chain features in type 1 diabetes. Germline loops: CDR1 GTSNPN, CDR2 SVGIG (reference sequence). The length of the CDR3 is 14 residues. Losses at the gene ends were 7 bases for V and 0 bases for J; bases not matched to a gene: 8. Study-wide results and caveats: A definitive answer on HLA type influencing TCRB rearrangement was not reached here. The study found moderately but significantly shorter TCRB CDR3s in all four CD4+ subsets of Type 1 diabetes patients. Insertions at VDJ junctions were less frequent in type 1 diabetes patients. These patients also deleted more nucleotides at the same junctions. Reads derived from cDNA could over-represent cells showing high TCR expression.

Sequencing targeted expressed TCRB transcripts, as all isolated RNA had been reverse transcribed. Sequencing was performed with immunoSEQ multiplex PCR; in TCRdb, only in-frame clones are kept and a portion is missing. The sample consists of 550,000 to 850,000 clones, around an eighth of them appearing once. Comment on this clone: Its antigen is not identified.

The sequenced sample consisted of naive CD4+ T cells from blood. The TCR comes from a man younger than 35 with type 1 diabetes. The chain couples TRBV30 to TRBJ1-1; TRBD1 matches 7 bases. Here the CDR3 reads CAFKRDSMNTEAFF. The CDR3, as DNA: TGTGCCTTTAAACGGGACAGCATGAACACTGAAGCTTTCTTT.